These 18 T cell receptor beta chains originate from one sample sequenced in a study of T-cell reconstitution after alpha-beta-depleted transplantation in children. Unique molecular identifiers featured in how the TCRbeta library was prepared. TCRdb processed the PCR reads anew with MiXCR; each CDR3 protein has one entry. The table shows about 510,000 distinct CDR3 sequences, with more than 9.5% occurring only once. The sample in question was PBMCs, mostly from graft donor cells, obtained 180 days after TCRalphabeta/CD19-depleted stem cell transplant. The receptors stem from a female patient aged 2 to 10 who had a stem cell transplant for aplastic anemia, so the T cells may come from the graft donor.

The chain links TRBV12-3 or TRBV12-4 to TRBJ2-3, with D tentatively TRBD2 (7 bases). V was clipped by 5 bases and J by 1 base, with 16 bases between them. The CDR3 has 16 residues. The DNA of the CDR3 is TGTGCCAGCAGTCCCGCGGCGGGGGCAGGCACAGATACGCAGTATTTT. It specifies CASSPAAGAGTDTQYF.

Many counts were recorded for this clonotype. The CDR3: CASSPGLAGYTDTQYF. CDR3 sequence (DNA): TGCGCCAGCAGTCCAGGACTAGCGGGCTACACAGATACGCAGTATTTT. J is TRBJ2-3 and V is TRBV4-3, with 11 bases fitting TRBD2. The CDR3 is 16 amino acids. Trimming removed 6 bases from V and 2 bases from J; junction bases left unmatched: 7. Germline V gene sequence: CDR1 LGHNA, CDR2 YSLEER.

This clonotype was seen a few times. J is TRBJ2-2 and V is TRBV5-1; D is unresolved. Looked up from germline, CDR1 is SGHRS and CDR2 is YFSETQ. The CDR3 extends over 15 amino acids. V lost 3 bases to trimming and J lost 0 bases, with 9 bases between them. The CDR3 nucleotides read TGCGCCAGCAGCTGGACGCTCGCGAACACCGGGGAGCTGTTTTTT. Translation gives CASSWTLANTGELFF.

The CDR3 coding sequence is TGTGCCAGCAGCGCCACGACTAGCCCCTACAATGAGCAGTTCTTC. It specifies CASSATTSPYNEQFF. The chain combines TRBV7-2 with TRBJ2-1, with TRBD2 matching over 7 bases. Trimming removed 5 bases from V and 2 bases from J; junction bases left unmatched: 6. There are 15 residues in the CDR3. Germline V gene data show CDR1 as SGHTA and CDR2 as FQGNSA.

The chain carries TRBV20-1 and TRBJ2-3, with 7 bases that match TRBD2. V dropped 2 bases and J dropped 0; count of bases not matched to a gene: 11. This CDR3 region has 17 residues. CDR1 DFQATT and CDR2 SNEGSKA come from the germline V gene (reference sequence). This chain's CDR3 is CSARKLSGSPSTDTQYF. DNA of the CDR3: TGCAGTGCTAGAAAACTTAGCGGGTCCCCTAGCACAGATACGCAGTATTTT.

This chain's CDR3 is CASSEYGGWVNGYTF. CDR3 in DNA: TGTGCCAGCAGTGAATATGGAGGATGGGTTAATGGCTACACCTTC. V is TRBV25-1 and J is TRBJ1-2; D is uncertain. CDR1 is MGHDK, CDR2 SYGVNS, per germline. This CDR3 spans 15 amino acids. Trimming took off 0 bases at V and 6 bases at J, with 14 bases between the two ends.

This clonotype was observed a few times. The chain couples TRBV7-6 to TRBJ2-7; D is undetermined. The CDR3 is 13 residues long. Germline V lookup: CDR1 SGHVS, CDR2 FNYEAQ. V was cut by 5 bases and J by 3 bases, with 11 bases left in between. CDR3 loop: CASSPPGLYEQYF. The CDR3 DNA reads TGTGCCAGCAGCCCACCGGGTCTCTACGAGCAGTACTTC.

This clonotype was observed many times. The chain combines TRBV25-1 with TRBJ1-5; D may be TRBD1 (5 bases). Per germline, CDR1 MGHDK and CDR2 SYGVNS. The CDR3 loop spans 15 amino acids. Between the trimmed V and J ends, which lost 2 bases and 6 bases, there was a span of 14 bases. The CDR3 sequence: CASSEPGDDGQPQHF. The CDR3 DNA follows: TGTGCCAGCAGTGAACCGGGGGATGATGGTCAGCCCCAGCATTTT.

This clonotype was seen repeatedly, ten times or more. The CDR3 coding sequence is TGTGCCAGCAGTTTACGAGGACAGGGGTCCGAGCATTTT. It encodes CASSLRGQGSEHF. The chain combines TRBV27 with TRBJ1-5; the match to TRBD1 covers 9 bases. The germline V gene has CDR1 MNHEY and CDR2 SMNVEV (reference sequence). The CDR3 contains 13 residues. The V gene end was trimmed by 2 bases and the J gene end by 14 bases; junction bases not matched to a gene: 7.

This clonotype was counted at least ten times. DNA for the CDR3: TGTGCCAGCAGCTTACGGAACTTAGCGGGAGCGAACTACAATGAGCAGTTCTTC. Translating it yields CASSLRNLAGANYNEQFF. The rearrangement joins TRBV11-3 to TRBJ2-1, with 9 bases fitting TRBD2. The V and J ends lost 2 bases and 3 bases, in that order; junction bases with no gene match: 11. The CDR3 totals 18 residues. Germline loops: CDR1 SGHNT, CDR2 YENEEA.

This clonotype occurred a few times. The chain couples TRBV5-5 to TRBJ2-7; TRBD1 might be the D (5 bases). The germline V gene has CDR1 SGHKS and CDR2 YYEKEE (reference sequence). V dropped 1 base and J dropped 2 bases, with 10 bases sitting between them. The CDR3 extends over 14 amino acids. CDR3 sequence (DNA): TGTGCCAGCAGCTTGTACCAAGGGGCCTACGAGCAGTACTTC. This sequence encodes CASSLYQGAYEQYF.

This chain links TRBV9 with TRBJ2-1; 7 positions match TRBD2. Germline V gene lookup returns CDR1 SGDLS and CDR2 YYNGEE. V shed 0 bases and J 8 bases; nucleotides not matched to a gene: 11. The CDR3 sequence is 16 residues long. The CDR3, as DNA: TGTGCCAGCAGCGTAGATGGGGCTAGCGGTTCCCATGAGCAGTTCTTC. Translation gives CASSVDGASGSHEQFF.

Many counts were recorded for this clonotype. The chain is built from TRBV29-1 and TRBJ1-1; tentatively, D is TRBD1 (5 bases). The CDR3 runs to 13 residues. V lost 3 bases, J lost 3 bases, and 11 bases lay in between. Germline V gene sequence: CDR1 SQVTM, CDR2 ANQGSEA. The CDR3 protein is CSVDQGPDTEAFF. In DNA, the CDR3 is TGCAGCGTTGACCAGGGACCGGACACTGAAGCTTTCTTT.

The chain carries TRBV12-3 or TRBV12-4 and TRBJ2-3; 7 nucleotides line up with TRBD2. V was pared by 0 bases and J by 1 base, with 1 base of the junction left unmatched. This CDR3 comprises 15 residues. CDR3 amino acids: CASSLASGGTDTQYF. DNA of the CDR3: TGTGCCAGCAGTTTAGCCAGCGGGGGCACAGATACGCAGTATTTT.

This rearrangement joins TRBV12-5 to TRBJ2-2, with 14 bases lining up with TRBD2. This CDR3 contains 19 residues. Germline CDR1 LGHNT, CDR2 FRNRAP. V lost 6 bases to trimming and J lost 3 bases; unmatched junction nucleotides: 12. In DNA form, the CDR3 reads TGTGCTAGTGGCCCCGGTCGACTAGCGGGAGGGTATGACACCGGGGAGCTGTTTTTT. Translation gives CASGPGRLAGGYDTGELFF.

This clonotype was counted only a few times. The chain recombines TRBV20-1 with TRBJ2-1; 7 nucleotides match TRBD2. The length of the CDR3 is 15 residues. V lost 1 base and J lost 8; bases outside the gene matches: 11. Germline values: CDR1 DFQATT, CDR2 SNEGSKA (reference sequence). CDR3 DNA sequence: TGCAGTGCTAGAGGGCCATTGGCGGGAGTGGATGAGCAGTTCTTC. The encoded protein is CSARGPLAGVDEQFF.

V is TRBV5-1 and J is TRBJ1-3; TRBD1 matches at 10 bases. The ends lost 0 bases at V and 1 base at J; junction bases unmatched: 1. Germline values: CDR1 SGHRS, CDR2 YFSETQ. The CDR3 contains 16 residues. This CDR3 is CASSLGQGASGNTIYF. CDR3 nucleotide sequence: TGCGCCAGCAGCTTGGGACAGGGGGCGTCTGGAAACACCATATATTTT.

This clonotype was detected ten times or more. The rearrangement links TRBV4-3 to TRBJ2-3, with 8 bases fitting TRBD2. The CDR3 covers 17 residues. Losses at the gene ends were 0 bases for V and 2 bases for J; bases not matched to a gene: 7. Per the germline V gene, CDR1 is LGHNA and CDR2 is YSLEER. CDR3 nucleotides: TGCGCCAGCAGCCAAGATAGTAATAGCGGGGCCACAGATACGCAGTATTTT. This translates into CASSQDSNSGATDTQYF.